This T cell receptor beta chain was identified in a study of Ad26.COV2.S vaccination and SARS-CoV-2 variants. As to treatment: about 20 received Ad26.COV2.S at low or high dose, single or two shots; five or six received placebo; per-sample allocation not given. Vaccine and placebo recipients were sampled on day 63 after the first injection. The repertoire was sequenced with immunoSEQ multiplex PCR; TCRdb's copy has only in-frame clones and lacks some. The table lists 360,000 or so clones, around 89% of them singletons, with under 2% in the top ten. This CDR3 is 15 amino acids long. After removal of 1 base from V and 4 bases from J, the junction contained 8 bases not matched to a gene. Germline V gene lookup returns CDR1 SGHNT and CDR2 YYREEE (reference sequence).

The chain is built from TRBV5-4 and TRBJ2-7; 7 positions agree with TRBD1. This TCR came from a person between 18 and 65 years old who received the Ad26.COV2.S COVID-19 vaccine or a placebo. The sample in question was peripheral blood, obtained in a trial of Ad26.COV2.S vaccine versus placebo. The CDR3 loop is CASSLFTGRGYEQYF. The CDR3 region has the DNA TGTGCCAGCAGCTTGTTCACAGGCAGGGGGTACGAGCAGTACTTC.